This T cell receptor beta chain is drawn from a study of shared clonotypes between healthy human individuals. Assay: immunoSEQ multiplex PCR; the TCRdb copy retains only in-frame clones and omits some. The table shows about 590,000 clones, with 95% occurring only once. Selected positively for CCR7 and CD45RO-negative, naive CD8 cells excluded terminally differentiated effector memory CD45RA+ cells. With V trimmed by 3 bases and J by 9 bases, 5 bases remained unmatched. This CDR3 spans 14 amino acids. Germline-derived CDR1 and CDR2 are KGHSH and LQKENI. The chain combines TRBV18 with TRBJ2-1; the match to TRBD2 covers 10 bases. The sequence was obtained from a woman in her thirties in good health. Sequencing was performed on naive CD8+ T cells sorted from blood. The CDR3: CASSPPAGGSEQFF. CDR3 DNA: TGTGCCAGCTCACCCCCAGCGGGAGGGAGTGAGCAGTTCTTC.